This T cell receptor (beta chain) is from a study of OX40 agonist ivuxolimab in advanced cancers. About the full investigation: Ivuxolimab was an agonistic, fully human IgG2 monoclonal antibody directed against OX40 (CD134), a costimulatory receptor. The paper reports the monotherapy dose-escalation portion (N = 52 patients) of the phase I ivuxolimab trial. The dose-escalation cohort was roughly 83% male with a mean age of about 58 years, ranging from 23 to 79. Intravenous ivuxolimab was administered to patients every 2 weeks at six dose levels: 0.01, 0.1, 0.3, 1.5, 3 and 10 mg/kg. Three dose-escalation patients achieved partial responses, one with hepatocellular carcinoma and two with cutaneous melanoma. Patients were allowed to have had prior anti-PD-1, anti-PD-L1 or anti-CTLA-4 therapy, and approximately 40% of the dose-escalation patients had been treated with checkpoint inhibitors. Of the approximately 50 patients in dose escalation, 19 had hepatocellular carcinoma, some 15 had melanoma, 9 had renal cell carcinoma and 9 had head and neck cancer. Peripheral TCRbeta sequencing aimed to test whether ivuxolimab altered TCR sequence diversity and caused clonal T-cell expansion. The full study reports these points: Clonal expansion of both CD4+ and CD8+ blood T cells was observed from baseline to week 6 at doses 0.1 to 3.0 mg/kg. Antigen specificity was not determined for the clonally expanded peripheral T cells. Low levels of normalized T-cell clonal expansion were also shown by some nonresponding patients. In partial responders in the 0.1-3.0 mg/kg groups, normalized peripheral clonal expansion was found to be among the lowest, especially among CD8+ T cells. After ivuxolimab, more expanded clones were found on average in CD8+ T cells than in CD4+ T cells.

The trial excluded patients who had a history of autoimmune disease or who were on systemic immunosuppression. Peripheral blood for TCR sequencing was collected from all dose cohorts at baseline, on cycle 4 day 1, and on cycle 7 day 1. The samples were taken from a phase I, first-in-human, multicenter, open-label dose-escalation trial of ivuxolimab. Adults with locally advanced or metastatic melanoma, renal cell carcinoma, hepatocellular carcinoma or head and neck squamous cell carcinoma were enrolled in the trial. Before TCR sequencing, CD4+ and CD8+ T cells were separately sorted from peripheral blood. Genomic DNA was extracted from sorted cells for sequencing of the TCRbeta CDR3 region. TCRbeta CDR3 regions were sequenced using the immunoSEQ Assay. Drawn from immuneACCESS, this table holds only the in-frame rearrangements with V and J called that TCRdb kept. Clones are partly lost; checked studies trace under half to an unresolved V gene and leave the rest unexplained. The table for this sample lists roughly 10,000 clones; roughly 86% of them were counted only once. Over 9% of the sample rests with the top ten.

The germline V gene encodes CDR1 KGHSH and CDR2 LQKENI. Relative to germline, V is 3 bases shorter and J is 3 bases shorter, with 11 bases between their ends. Its CDR3 holds 14 amino acids, cysteine through phenylalanine. Just CDR3 DNA is preserved here, 42 bases in frame from base 1. For this clone: No antigen is known for it. Qualities for individual bases were not recorded, and no much larger clone is one base off.

This specimen consisted of CD4+ or CD8+ T cells sorted from blood, obtained in a trial of the OX40 agonist ivuxolimab. The chain uses TRBV18 and TRBJ2-5, with TRBD1 perhaps the D gene, on 6 matching bases. This TCR came from an adult with an advanced solid tumor such as melanoma, head and neck, liver or kidney cancer. The CDR3: CASSPRTAEETQYF. The base sequence is TGTGCCAGCTCACCTCGGACAGCCGAAGAGACCCAGTACTTC.